A single sample gave rise to the 6 T cell receptor beta chains below, sequenced in a study of T cell responses to AZD1222 COVID-19 vaccine. Profiling relied on immunoSEQ multiplex PCR, and the TCRdb table lists in-frame clones only, not all of them. Among fewer than 120,000 clones listed, roughly 92% were seen once. Sequences were derived from peripheral blood, sampled 28 days after the second AZD1222 dose. The receptors come from an adult who received the AZD1222 COVID-19 vaccine.

This chain connects TRBV7-9 to TRBJ2-7; TRBD1 is a possible D gene (5 bases). The CDR3 spans 17 residues. Trimming took 0 bases from V and 0 from J, leaving 15 bases between them. CDR1 and CDR2 from the germline V gene are SEHNR and FQNEAQ (reference sequence). CDR3 region: CASSLAIGAYSSYEQYF. The CDR3 bases are TGTGCCAGCAGCTTAGCAATAGGGGCCTATTCCTCCTACGAGCAGTACTTC.

The chain combines TRBV12-3 or TRBV12-4 with TRBJ2-3; D gene uncertain. V was clipped by 3 bases and J by 4 bases, with 5 bases between them. The CDR3 has 12 amino acids. The CDR3 is CASSFYPDTQYF. CDR3 DNA: TGTGCCAGCAGTTTCTACCCAGATACGCAGTATTTT.

J is TRBJ2-7 and V is TRBV10-3; 8 bases line up with TRBD2. V was clipped by 7 bases and J by 3 bases; unmatched bases: 5. Germline V lookup: CDR1 ENHRY, CDR2 SYGVKD. This CDR3 region has 13 residues. CDR3 DNA: TGTGCCATCACAGCGGGGGAGGGCTACGAGCAGTACTTC. Encoded protein: CAITAGEGYEQYF.

The chain joins TRBV7-2 to TRBJ1-6; D remains unclear. Germline V lookup: CDR1 SGHTA, CDR2 FQGNSA. V shed 5 bases and J shed 6 bases, with 8 bases lying between them. This CDR3 comprises 13 residues. CDR3 sequence (DNA): TGTGCCAGCAGCCCGACCTTTAATTCACCCCTCCACTTT. This gives the protein CASSPTFNSPLHF.

The chain recombines TRBV5-4 with TRBJ2-7; 7 nucleotides match TRBD1. The germline V gene has CDR1 SGHNT and CDR2 YYREEE (reference sequence). V lost 1 base and J lost 3; bases outside the gene matches: 4. The CDR3 has 14 amino acids. CDR3 sequence reads: CASSLQDRIYEQYF. CDR3 in DNA: TGTGCCAGCAGCTTGCAGGACAGGATCTACGAGCAGTACTTC.

The chain uses TRBV19 and TRBJ1-6; TRBD1 matches at 7 bases. The CDR3 contains 15 residues. The junction had 8 bases not matched to a gene; V was cut back by 7 bases and J by 5 bases. Germline values: CDR1 LNHDA, CDR2 SQIVND (reference sequence). The CDR3 spells CASTHRGQDNSPLHF. In DNA, the CDR3 is TGTGCCAGTACCCATAGGGGGCAGGATAATTCACCCCTCCACTTT.